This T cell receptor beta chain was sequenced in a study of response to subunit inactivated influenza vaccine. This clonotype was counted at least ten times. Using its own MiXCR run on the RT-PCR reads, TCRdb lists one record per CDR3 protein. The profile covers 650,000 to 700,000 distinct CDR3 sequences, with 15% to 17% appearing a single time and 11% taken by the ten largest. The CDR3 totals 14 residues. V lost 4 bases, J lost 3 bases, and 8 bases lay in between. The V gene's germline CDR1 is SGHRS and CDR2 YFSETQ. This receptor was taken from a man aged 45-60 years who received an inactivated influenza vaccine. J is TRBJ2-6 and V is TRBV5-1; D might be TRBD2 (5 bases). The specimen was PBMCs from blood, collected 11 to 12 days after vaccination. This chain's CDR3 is CASSEGIGANVLTF. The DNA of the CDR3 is TGCGCCAGCAGCGAGGGTATTGGGGCCAACGTCCTGACTTTC.